The T cell receptor (beta chain) described here comes from a study of Ad26.COV2.S vaccination and SARS-CoV-2 variants. Germline assignment: CDR1 SEHNR and CDR2 FQNEAQ (reference sequence). CDR3 size: 12 residues. The V end lost 5 bases, the J end lost 9 bases, and 8 bases lay between the germline ends. The sample's treatment: approximately 18 received Ad26.COV2.S at low or high dose, single or two shots; 5 received placebo; per-sample allocation not given. Sampling was done on day 63 after the first vaccine or placebo injection. The assay was immunoSEQ multiplex PCR, and TCRdb's table has in-frame clones only and misses some. The sample lists about 350,000 clones; 75% to 90% were seen once.

This TCR derives from a person between 18 and 65 years old who received the Ad26.COV2.S COVID-19 vaccine or a placebo. Sequenced here: peripheral blood, sampled in a trial of Ad26.COV2.S vaccine versus placebo. The chain has TRBV7-9 and TRBJ1-6, with D maybe TRBD1 (5 bases). Here the CDR3 DNA reads TGTGCCAGCAGCGTACAGGCTTCACCCCTCCACTTT. It yields the protein CASSVQASPLHF.